This T cell receptor beta chain was sequenced in a study of cytomegalovirus exposure and HLA in healthy donors. Notes on the study in general: Researchers had no immune exposure information except CMV serostatus available.

Notes on this clone: Its target is not known.

There are 15 residues in the CDR3. Germline V CDR1 and CDR2: MDHEN, SYDVKM. Unmatched junction bases numbered 4, after V lost 2 bases and J lost 1 base. This PCR relied on a set of 60 Vbeta primers and 13 Jbeta primers. Repertoires were generated with immunoSEQ multiplex PCR, while TCRdb's copy carries only in-frame clones and drops some. In the table there are roughly 140,000 clones, roughly 81% of which are singletons. Input material: PBMCs. The TCR was taken from a young woman in good health and CMV-seronegative. The gene calls are TRBV28 and TRBJ1-2; 7 nucleotides match TRBD1. The CDR3, as DNA: TGTGCCAGCAGTTTAAGGACAGGACATAACTATGGCTACACCTTC. This translates into CASSLRTGHNYGYTF.